Sequencing of this TCR beta chain was carried out in a study of CD8 T cells in ankylosing spondylitis. Study results and limitations: Some of these motif variants have turned up before, in reports on reactive arthritis synovial fluid and blood. Characteristic, it appeared, of ankylosing spondylitis blood was a TCR beta motif of eight highly homologous variants.

Per the germline V gene, CDR1 is KGHSH and CDR2 is LQKENI. Trimming stripped 9 bases from V and 6 bases from J, with 18 bases between. This CDR3 spans 13 amino acids. This clonotype was recorded many times. Its antigen is unknown. The TCR beta libraries were generated through quantitative 5'-RACE incorporating molecular barcodes. TCRdb reanalysed the 5' RACE reads using MiXCR and keeps one entry per CDR3 protein. Among fewer than 550,000 distinct CDR3 sequences, approximately 5.3% were seen once, and the ten largest hold roughly 3.5%. The chain combines TRBV18 with TRBJ2-7; weak D call: TRBD2 (6 bases). Sample: blood, either unsorted or a sorted T cell fraction (not recorded which). The clonotype comes from a male donor with ankylosing spondylitis. The DNA for the CDR3 is TGTGCCAGTGCCGGGACTGGACTACTCGAGCAGTACTTC. Protein sequence: CASAGTGLLEQYF. Full variable domain (missing parts from reference TRBV18 and TRBJ2-7): NAGVMQNPRHLVRRRGQEARLRCSPMKGHSHVYWYRQLPEEGLKFMVYLQKENIIDESGMPKERFSAEFPKEGPSILRIQQVVRGDSAAYFCASAGTGLLEQYFGPGTRLTVT.